This section outlines one T cell receptor (beta chain) sequence together with its context. V lost 5 bases to trimming and J lost 1 base; unmatched junction nucleotides: 9. The length of the CDR3 is 18 residues. Germline V gene data show CDR1 as SGDLS and CDR2 as YYNGEE. As originally analysed: It was from reference gene primer amplification that nucleated cell counts were estimated. Profiled with immunoSEQ multiplex PCR; TCRdb holds only in-frame clones, not every one. That table is the source of V, J and clone size, and D and trimming were worked out from the DNA. The table shows some 32,000 clones, with 80% to 90% occurring only once. This sample was taken from a study of blood T cell repertoires in COVID-19. About the study: Acute-phase and convalescent COVID-19 samples originated in the United States, Italy and Spain.

The rearrangement joins TRBV9 to TRBJ2-5; 15 nucleotides match TRBD2. This receptor was taken from a human donor in a cohort sampled during active COVID-19. Material: peripheral blood. The CDR3 DNA reads as TGTGCCAGCAGTGAAGGGACTAGCGGGGGGACAACCCAAGAGACCCAGTACTTC. Translated, it gives CASSEGTSGGTTQETQYF.